Listed here are 9 T cell receptor beta chains from one sample, sequenced in a study of blood T cell repertoires in COVID-19. Data came from immunoSEQ multiplex PCR; TCRdb stores just in-frame clones and leaves some out. The table shows about 360,000 clones, with around 84% occurring only once. The sample taken for sequencing was peripheral blood. The receptors shown here come from a human donor in a cohort sampled during active COVID-19.

About this clone: This sample includes further DNA sequences coding for the same CDR3. CDR3 nucleotides: TGTGCCAGCAAGCGAAACACTGAAGCTTTCTTT. Translated: CASKRNTEAFF. The V and J genes are TRBV6-5 and TRBJ1-1, with D uncertain. Germline V gene sequence: CDR1 MNHEY, CDR2 SVGAGI. The CDR3 has 11 residues. V was cut by 7 bases and J by 2 bases, with 5 bases left in between.

The J gene is TRBJ2-5, the V gene TRBV20-1, with 14 nucleotides matching TRBD2. Germline lookup yields CDR1 DFQATT and CDR2 SNEGSKA (reference sequence). The CDR3 covers 15 residues. V lost 3 bases, J lost 5 bases, and 5 bases stayed unmatched. CDR3 DNA: TGCAGTGCTAGTACATGGACTAGCGGGAGGGAGACCCAGTACTTC. This encodes CSASTWTSGRETQYF.

This rearrangement joins TRBV11-1 to TRBJ2-7; 10 nucleotides line up with TRBD2. Germline V CDR1 and CDR2: SGHAT, FQDESV (reference sequence). Germline trimming cut 7 bases from V and 2 bases from J; bases unmatched to any gene: 5. The CDR3 sequence is 14 residues long. The CDR3 region has the DNA TGTGCCAGCAATAGCGGGGGGCTTACCTACGAGCAGTACTTC. It translates to CASNSGGLTYEQYF.

The gene calls are TRBV9 and TRBJ1-3; 7 nucleotides agree with TRBD1. The CDR3 is 15 amino acids. With 2 bases clipped from V and 4 bases from J, the junction kept 6 bases outside the gene matches. Germline lookup yields CDR1 SGDLS and CDR2 YYNGEE. CDR3 sequence (DNA): TGTGCCAGCAGCGTCCACAGGGGTGGCGGAAACACCATATATTTT. Translating gives CASSVHRGGGNTIYF.

The gene calls are TRBV5-1 and TRBJ2-6; TRBD1 matches at 12 bases. CDR1 is SGHRS and CDR2 is YFSETQ in the germline V gene. The CDR3 spans 16 residues. V dropped 4 bases and J dropped 2; count of bases not matched to a gene: 1. CDR3 amino acids: CASSGDRGPGANVLTF. CDR3 bases: TGCGCCAGCAGCGGGGACAGGGGGCCTGGGGCCAACGTCCTGACTTTC.

The genes are TRBV7-3 and TRBJ2-3, with 11 bases fitting TRBD1. V lost 2 bases to trimming and J lost 6 bases; unmatched junction nucleotides: 4. CDR3 length: 15 amino acids. Germline CDR1 SGHTA, CDR2 FQGTGA. For the CDR3, the DNA is TGTGCCAGCAGCTTATTCCGGGACAGGGGGGATACGCAGTATTTT. Translation: CASSLFRDRGDTQYF.

This clone was counted only a few times. The rearrangement links TRBV18 to TRBJ2-7; 9 bases line up with TRBD1. Germline V CDR1 and CDR2: KGHSH, LQKENI. The CDR3 covers 15 residues. Unmatched junction bases numbered 3, after V lost 3 bases and J lost 0 bases. CDR3 sequence reads: CASSPTGGSSYEQYF. The CDR3 coding sequence is TGTGCCAGCTCACCGACAGGGGGAAGCTCCTACGAGCAGTACTTC.

The chain links TRBV10-3 to TRBJ2-5; D remains unclear. Germline V gene lookup returns CDR1 ENHRY and CDR2 SYGVKD. This CDR3 comprises 13 residues. V lost 3 bases, J lost 1 base, and 6 bases lay in between. The CDR3, as DNA: TGTGCCATCAGTGACCAGGTCCAAGAGACCCAGTACTTC. It encodes CAISDQVQETQYF.

The chain carries TRBV5-5 and TRBJ2-1, with D maybe TRBD2 (7 bases). CDR1 is SGHKS, CDR2 YYEKEE, per germline (reference sequence). The V and J ends lost 0 bases and 5 bases respectively, with 24 bases between them. This CDR3 region has 19 residues. CDR3 DNA sequence: TGTGCCAGCAGCTTGGCCGGCCAGGGGACGGGACTACGTGACAATGAGCAGTTCTTC. This gives the protein CASSLAGQGTGLRDNEQFF.